The 9 T cell receptor beta chains below all came from one sample that was sequenced in a study of T cell responses to AZD1222 COVID-19 vaccine. Using immunoSEQ multiplex PCR, the repertoire was profiled, and TCRdb retains in-frame clones only, with some absent. The table lists around 100,000 clones, roughly 88% of them singletons. The material sequenced was peripheral blood, taken on day 0 of AZD1222 vaccination. These receptors were taken from an adult in good health.

The genes are TRBV19 and TRBJ2-1; no definite D call. Trimming took off 6 bases at V and 8 bases at J, with 11 bases between the two ends. CDR3 length equals 12 residues. The germline V gene has CDR1 LNHDA and CDR2 SQIVND (reference sequence). CDR3: CASSLLLDEQFF. CDR3 nucleotide sequence: TGTGCCAGTAGCCTCCTCCTCGATGAGCAGTTCTTC. The full variable domain, rest sourced from reference TRBV19 and TRBJ2-1, is DGGITQSPKYLFRKEGQNVTLSCEQNLNHDAMYWYRQDPGQGLRLIYYSQIVNDFQKGDIAEGYSVSREKKESFPLTVTSAQKNPTAFYLCASSLLLDEQFFGPGTRLTVL.

In this sample, this clone turned up once. The chain recombines TRBV6-5 with TRBJ1-5, with D unresolved. Germline V gene data show CDR1 as MNHEY and CDR2 as SVGAGI. V lost 10 bases and J 2 bases, leaving 6 bases between the germline ends. The CDR3 has 11 amino acids. The CDR3 DNA reads as TGTGCCACTCAAGGCAATCAGCCCCAGCATTTT. It yields the protein CATQGNQPQHF.

The chain joins TRBV28 to TRBJ2-1; TRBD2 matches 8 bases. The germline CDR1 and CDR2 sequences are MDHEN and SYDVKM. The CDR3 runs 17 residues. V was clipped by 5 bases and J by 0 bases; unmatched bases: 9. The CDR3, as DNA: TGTGCCAGCAGTCCAACTAGCGGAGGGGGCTCCTACAATGAGCAGTTCTTC. It is translated as CASSPTSGGGSYNEQFF.

V is TRBV9 and J is TRBJ2-5; the D gene could be TRBD1 or TRBD2 (5 bases each). The CDR3 contains 13 residues. From germline, CDR1 is SGDLS and CDR2 YYNGEE. V was shortened by 4 bases and J by 5 bases, with 12 bases between the two germline ends. The CDR3 loop is CASSPGGRETQYF. The CDR3 region has the DNA TGTGCCAGCAGCCCTGGGGGACGGGAGACCCAGTACTTC. Variable domain in full (rest from reference TRBV9 and TRBJ2-5): DSGVTQTPKHLITATGQRVTLRCSPRSGDLSVYWYQQSLDQGLQFLIQYYNGEERAKGNILERFSAQQFPDLHSELNLSSLELGDSALYFCASSPGGRETQYFGPGTRLLVL.

The chain joins TRBV7-2 to TRBJ2-3; possibly TRBD2 for D (6 bases). Per germline, CDR1 SGHTA and CDR2 FQGNSA. CDR3 length: 19 amino acids. V was pared by 1 base and J by 2 bases, with 22 bases between. The CDR3 region is CASSLDPPALRGVTDTQYF. The CDR3 DNA is TGTGCCAGCAGCTTAGATCCGCCCGCTCTGCGGGGCGTCACAGATACGCAGTATTTT. Combining the CDR3 with reference TRBV7-2 and TRBJ2-3 gives the whole variable domain GAGVSQSPSNKVTEKGKDVELRCDPISGHTALYWYRQSLGQGLEFLIYFQGNSAPDKSGLPSDRFSAERTGGSVSTLTIQRTQQEDSAVYLCASSLDPPALRGVTDTQYFGPGTRLTVL.

J is TRBJ2-2 and V is TRBV9; the match to TRBD1 covers 7 bases. The CDR3 contains 15 residues. Germline CDR1 SGDLS, CDR2 YYNGEE. J gave up 6 bases and V 0 bases, and 5 bases lay outside the gene matches. The CDR3 nucleotides read TGTGCCAGCAGCGTAGAAGGACAGGAAGCCGGGGAGCTGTTTTTT. This codes for CASSVEGQEAGELFF.

The chain's CDR3 is CASSYGDNLGAQYF. The CDR3 coding sequence is TGTGCCAGCAGTTACGGTGACAATCTTGGGGCCCAGTACTTC. J is TRBJ2-5 and V is TRBV6-5; D is unresolved. Trimming took off 2 bases at V and 9 bases at J, with 16 bases between the two ends. Germline CDR1 and CDR2: MNHEY and SVGAGI. The CDR3 is 14 residues long.

The chain couples TRBV6-5 to TRBJ2-3, with D unresolved. This CDR3 contains 15 residues. Germline lookup yields CDR1 MNHEY and CDR2 SVGAGI. V lost 7 bases and J 5 bases, leaving 19 bases between the germline ends. The CDR3 reads CASKGTNTLVDTQYF. CDR3 coding DNA: TGTGCCAGCAAGGGCACGAATACACTTGTAGATACGCAGTATTTT.

This clone was found a few times. The genes are TRBV28 and TRBJ1-2, with D unresolved. Germline V gives CDR1 MDHEN, CDR2 SYDVKM. The CDR3 is made up of 14 amino acids. Deletions cut 9 bases from V and 7 bases from J, with 21 bases between. The CDR3: CASRSEATYGGYTF. The CDR3 DNA is TGTGCCAGTCGGTCGGAGGCAACGTATGGTGGCTACACCTTC.